The sequence of this T cell receptor (beta chain) was determined in a study of graft-versus-host responses after intestinal transplantation. Study in general: Every one of the recipients received anti-thymocyte globulin induction and afterwards took tacrolimus and steroids for three to four years. Study findings and constraints: There were GvH clones found in recipient marrow, and some of them appeared first in ileum or blood.

The CDR3 consists of 14 residues. V lost 4 bases, J lost 5 bases, and 7 bases stayed unmatched. The germline gives CDR1 SGHRS, CDR2 YFSETQ. Notes on this clone: Its specificity is not known.

Sequencing was performed with immunoSEQ multiplex PCR; in TCRdb, only in-frame clones are kept and a portion is missing. Here the sample spans about 88,000 clones, more than 85% being singletons. This sequence originates from a human donor who was the organ donor for an intestinal transplant. This chain links TRBV5-1 with TRBJ2-5; 8 bases align to TRBD1. The specimen was unstimulated CD4+ T cells sorted from spleen or lymph node cells, collected before transplant. Here the CDR3 DNA reads TGCGCCAGCAGCCCGCGGACAGGGCAGGAGACCCAGTACTTC. It yields the protein CASSPRTGQETQYF.